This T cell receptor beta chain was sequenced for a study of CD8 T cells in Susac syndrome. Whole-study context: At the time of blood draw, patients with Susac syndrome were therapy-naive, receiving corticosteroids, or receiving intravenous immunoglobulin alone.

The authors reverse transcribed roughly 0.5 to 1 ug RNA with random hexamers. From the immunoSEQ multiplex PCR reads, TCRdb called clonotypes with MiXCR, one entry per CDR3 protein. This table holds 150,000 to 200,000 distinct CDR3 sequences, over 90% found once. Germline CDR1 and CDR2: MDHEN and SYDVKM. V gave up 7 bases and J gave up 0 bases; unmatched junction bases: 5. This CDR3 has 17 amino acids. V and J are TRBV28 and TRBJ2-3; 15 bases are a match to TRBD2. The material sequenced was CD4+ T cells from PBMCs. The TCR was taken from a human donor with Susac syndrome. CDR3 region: CASTGLAGGLSTDTQYF. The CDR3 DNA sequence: TGTGCCAGCACCGGACTAGCGGGAGGGCTTAGCACAGATACGCAGTATTTT.